This TCR beta chain emerged from a study of CD8+CD57+ T cells in acquired aplastic anemia. Study-wide points: Simpson's diversity of CD8+ cells was not significantly different in patients compared with controls.

TCR beta VDJ and CDR3 were profiled, and genomic DNA was the template. TCRdb re-derived calls from the reads in MiXCR, one entry per CDR3 protein. The profile shows a few hundred thousand distinct CDR3 sequences, approximately 51% of them singletons. In regard to this clonotype: The target antigen is unknown.

Flow cytometry had shown expanded CD8+CD57+ cells in the patients chosen for sequencing. Trimming stripped 9 bases from V and 1 base from J, with 18 bases between. The CDR3 has 15 amino acids. Germline V CDR1 and CDR2: LNHDA, SQIVND (reference sequence). Sequenced sample: sorted CD4+, CD8+, or CD8+CD57+ T cells (not recorded which) from PBMCs. This chain links TRBV19 with TRBJ1-1; possibly TRBD1 for D (5 bases). The TCR was taken from a human donor with aplastic anemia. CDR3 sequence (DNA): TGTGCCAGCCGGTTGCGAAGGGACGCGAACACTGAAGCTTTCTTT. Translating it yields CASRLRRDANTEAFF.